The present T cell receptor (beta chain) was sequenced within a study of post-analysis software for immune sequencing data. Study-level background: Courses of disease covered relapsing-remitting, secondary progressive and progressive-relapsing multiple sclerosis.

The CDR3 is 17 amino acids. Germline-derived CDR1 and CDR2 are LGHNA and YNFKEQ. Every TCR beta cDNA library bore unique molecular identifiers. T cells numbering about 1 to 10 million gave rise to roughly 0.5 million cDNA molecules. Via MiXCR, TCRdb re-called the PCR reads, giving one row per CDR3 protein. The sample includes approximately 150,000 distinct CDR3 sequences, about 30% seen only once; the top ten take over 1.2%. Study-wide points: A few TRBV segments occurring more often in patients than controls included TRBV5-6, TRBV5-1 and TRBV20-1. Those samples that were prepared in the same batch co-clustered strongly by F measure. Multiple sclerosis patients had significantly lower normalized Chao1 diversity than controls.

This clonotype was found once. The antigen is unknown. A read error may produce the germline difference seen at one junction end. The sample taken for sequencing was blood. V gene TRBV4-2 combines with J gene TRBJ1-2; no definite D call. This receptor was identified in a girl between 10 and 17 years old with multiple sclerosis. The CDR3 here is CAGSQVITPGHNYGYTF. The CDR3 region has the DNA TGTGCCGGCAGCCAAGTTATCACTCCCGGTCATAACTATGGCTACACCTTC.